There are a few counts of the clone carrying this T cell receptor (beta chain). The sample belongs to a study of T cells after yellow fever vaccination. Germline trimming cut 3 bases from V and 6 bases from J; bases unmatched to any gene: 15. Looked up from germline, CDR1 is SGDLS and CDR2 is YYNGEE. This CDR3 is 17 amino acids long. Notes on the study in general: Only a minor proportion of clonotypes was detected across both CD4 and CD8 compartments. From the bulk population, abundant clonotypes could contaminate and appear within FACS-sorted repertoires.

In making TCR cDNA, 5'RACE template switching added a universal primer site and UMIs to it. TCRdb re-derived calls from the 5' RACE reads in MiXCR, one entry per CDR3 protein. The sample includes fewer than 100,000 distinct CDR3 sequences, under 9% of them seen just once. This receptor was obtained from a man younger than 35 who received the YFV17D yellow fever vaccine. The chain uses TRBV9 and TRBJ2-1; TRBD2 aligns across 7 bases. The source was CD8+ T cells not binding an NS4B(214-222) dextramer, sorted from PBMCs, collected around 15 days after the first yellow fever vaccination. CDR3 bases: TGTGCCAGCAGCGCGGGGGATAGCGGGTTAGATTCCAATGAGCAGTTCTTC. It is translated as CASSAGDSGLDSNEQFF.